This entry features one T cell receptor (beta chain) sequence. These data originate in a study of blood T cell repertoires in COVID-19. Study overall: COVID-19 samples collected from the United States, Italy and Spain covered acute and convalescent phases. T cells, B-cell-depleted T cells, or PBMCs provided the cDNA or gDNA that served as material.

Repertoires were generated with immunoSEQ multiplex PCR, while TCRdb's copy carries only in-frame clones and drops some. The sample has 490,000 or so clones, 85% to 90% seen once. The germline V gene has CDR1 SEHNR and CDR2 FQNEAQ (reference sequence). V dropped 5 bases and J dropped 2 bases, with 15 bases sitting between them. The CDR3 runs 15 residues. This receptor was identified in a woman in her thirties or forties who had recovered from COVID-19. V and J are TRBV7-9 and TRBJ1-1; D possibly corresponds to TRBD1 (6 bases). The sample taken for sequencing was PBMCs or T cells enriched from blood (not recorded which). CDR3 region: CASSPWTAPNTEAFF. The CDR3, as DNA: TGTGCCAGCAGCCCCTGGACAGCTCCAAACACTGAAGCTTTCTTT.